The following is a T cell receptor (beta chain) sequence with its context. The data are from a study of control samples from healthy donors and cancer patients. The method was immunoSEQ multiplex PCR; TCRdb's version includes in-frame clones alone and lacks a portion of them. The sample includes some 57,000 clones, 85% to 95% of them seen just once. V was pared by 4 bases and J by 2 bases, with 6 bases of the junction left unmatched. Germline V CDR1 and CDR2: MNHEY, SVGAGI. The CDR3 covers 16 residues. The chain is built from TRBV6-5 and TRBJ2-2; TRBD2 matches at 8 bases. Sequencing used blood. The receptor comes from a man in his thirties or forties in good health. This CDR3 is CASSFLAGPNTGELFF. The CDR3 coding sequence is TGTGCCAGCAGTTTTTTAGCGGGGCCTAACACCGGGGAGCTGTTTTTT.